Shown below are 12 T cell receptor beta chains from a single sample sequenced in a study of early T cells in non-severe SARS-CoV-2 infection. In TCRdb, the 5' RACE reads were re-called with MiXCR into one record per CDR3 protein. The table lists tens of thousands of distinct CDR3 sequences, approximately 15% of them singletons. Source: whole blood, taken at baseline. These receptors all come from an adult who was a healthcare worker with PCR-confirmed SARS-CoV-2 infection or an uninfected control (not recorded which).

This clonotype was counted between two and nine times. This chain uses TRBV7-2 with TRBJ1-2; no clear D. Per germline, CDR1 SGHTA and CDR2 FQGNSA. Trimming removed 1 base from V and 5 bases from J, with 8 bases in between. The CDR3 length is 13 residues. The CDR3 DNA sequence: TGTGCCAGCAGCTTAGATGGAAAGTATGGCTACACCTTC. Amino acid sequence: CASSLDGKYGYTF.

This rearrangement joins TRBV29-1 to TRBJ2-5; the match to TRBD1 covers 9 bases. The CDR3 runs to 16 residues. The trim removed 7 bases at V and 1 base at J, leaving 13 bases unmatched. Germline V gene sequence: CDR1 SQVTM, CDR2 ANQGSEA. Written as DNA, the CDR3 is TGCAGCGCCGGAGGGACAGGGAAGAATTTCCAAGAGACCCAGTACTTC. It yields the protein CSAGGTGKNFQETQYF.

This clonotype was counted many times. V and J are TRBV7-9 and TRBJ2-1; D unresolved. V lost 1 base to trimming and J lost 10 bases, with 11 bases between them. The CDR3 totals 13 residues. Germline CDR1 and CDR2: SEHNR and FQNEAQ (reference sequence). The CDR3 spells CASSLVGQPEQFF. CDR3 DNA: TGTGCCAGCAGCTTAGTAGGGCAGCCCGAGCAGTTCTTC.

This clonotype has a handful of counts. The V call is TRBV5-1, the J call TRBJ2-3; the match to TRBD2 covers 8 bases. Germline CDR1 is SGHRS and CDR2 is YFSETQ. The CDR3 spans 17 residues. V was pared by 7 bases and J by 0 bases, with 13 bases of the junction left unmatched. The CDR3: CASVLSGKRDSTDTQYF. CDR3 DNA: TGCGCCAGCGTCCTTAGCGGGAAACGGGATAGCACAGATACGCAGTATTTT.

The V gene is TRBV12-3 or TRBV12-4, the J gene TRBJ2-7; 14 nucleotides line up with TRBD2. The CDR3 loop spans 17 amino acids. With 2 bases clipped from V and 4 bases from J, the junction kept 7 bases outside the gene matches. The CDR3 protein is CASSLSGLAGVGYEQYF. As DNA, the CDR3 is TGTGCCAGCAGTTTATCGGGACTAGCGGGGGTCGGGTACGAGCAGTACTTC.

The rearrangement links TRBV9 to TRBJ1-3; D is unresolved. The CDR3 covers 14 residues. CDR1 and CDR2 from the germline V gene are SGDLS and YYNGEE. V lost 0 bases and J 0 bases, leaving 4 bases between the germline ends. For the CDR3, the DNA is TGTGCCAGCAGCGTAGACAACTCTGGAAACACCATATATTTT. Its protein product is CASSVDNSGNTIYF.

V and J are TRBV29-1 and TRBJ2-1; no reliable D call. The CDR3 extends over 16 amino acids. The V gene's germline CDR1 is SQVTM and CDR2 ANQGSEA. V was clipped by 0 bases and J by 0 bases, with 12 bases between them. Written as DNA, the CDR3 is TGCAGCGTTGAAGATGGTGGCGGCGGCTCCTACAATGAGCAGTTCTTC. As protein: CSVEDGGGGSYNEQFF.

At least ten counts were recorded for this clonotype. The CDR3 DNA is TGTGCCAGCAGTTACTCGGTCGCCAGCGCATCCTACGAGCAGTACTTC. The encoded protein is CASSYSVASASYEQYF. This chain connects TRBV6-5 to TRBJ2-7; unclear D gene. With 0 bases removed from V and 1 base from J, the gap between germline ends came to 13 bases. Germline V CDR1 and CDR2: MNHEY, SVGAGI. This CDR3 has 16 amino acids.

J is TRBJ2-1 and V is TRBV2; no clear D. Germline CDR1 and CDR2: SNHLY and FYNNEI. This CDR3 is 11 amino acids long. Trimming took off 6 bases at V and 7 bases at J, with 7 bases between the two ends. CDR3 bases: TGTGCCAGCAGCCCCGAGAATGAGCAGTTCTTC. Translation: CASSPENEQFF.

This chain's CDR3 is CASSDGPYNEQFF. In nucleotides, the CDR3 is TGTGCCAGCAGCGATGGGCCTTACAATGAGCAGTTCTTC. This chain joins TRBV9 and TRBJ2-1; D is undetermined. V was cut by 3 bases and J by 4 bases, with 8 bases left in between. This CDR3 comprises 13 residues. CDR1 and CDR2 (germline): SGDLS, YYNGEE.

This clonotype was seen a handful of times. The gene calls are TRBV11-2 and TRBJ2-7, with D possibly matching TRBD1 (6 bases). The CDR3 length is 14 residues. Trimming shortened V by 5 bases and J by 2 bases, and 13 bases separated the two germline ends. Per the germline V gene, CDR1 is SGHAT and CDR2 is FQNNGV. The CDR3 protein is CASSTRQAAYEQYF. CDR3 coding DNA: TGTGCCAGCAGCACCCGACAGGCCGCCTACGAGCAGTACTTC.

There are many counts of this clonotype. J is TRBJ1-6 and V is TRBV30; TRBD1 might be the D (6 bases). The V and J ends lost 1 base and 2 bases respectively, with 12 bases between them. The CDR3 is 16 amino acids. Germline CDR1 is GTSNPN and CDR2 is SVGIG (reference sequence). The CDR3, as DNA: TGTGCCTGGAGTGACAGGGCTATTCCCTATAATTCACCCCTCCACTTT. Translating gives CAWSDRAIPYNSPLHF.